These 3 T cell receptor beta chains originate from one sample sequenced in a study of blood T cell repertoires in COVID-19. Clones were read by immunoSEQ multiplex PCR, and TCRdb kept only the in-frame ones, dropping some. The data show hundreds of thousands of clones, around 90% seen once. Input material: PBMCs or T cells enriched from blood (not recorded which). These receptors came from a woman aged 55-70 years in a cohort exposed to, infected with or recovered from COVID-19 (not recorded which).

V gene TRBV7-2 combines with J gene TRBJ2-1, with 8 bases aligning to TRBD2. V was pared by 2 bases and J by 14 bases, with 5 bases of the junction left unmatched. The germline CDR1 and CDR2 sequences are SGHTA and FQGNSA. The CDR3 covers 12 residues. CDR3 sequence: CASSLNGRGKFF. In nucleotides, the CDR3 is TGTGCCAGCAGCTTAAACGGGAGGGGGAAGTTCTTC.

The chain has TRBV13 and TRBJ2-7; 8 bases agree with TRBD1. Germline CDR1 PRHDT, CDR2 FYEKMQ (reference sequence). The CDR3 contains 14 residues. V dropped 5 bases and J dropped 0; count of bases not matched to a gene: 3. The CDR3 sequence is CASSADRDSYEQYF. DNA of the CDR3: TGTGCCAGCAGCGCGGACAGGGACTCCTACGAGCAGTACTTC.

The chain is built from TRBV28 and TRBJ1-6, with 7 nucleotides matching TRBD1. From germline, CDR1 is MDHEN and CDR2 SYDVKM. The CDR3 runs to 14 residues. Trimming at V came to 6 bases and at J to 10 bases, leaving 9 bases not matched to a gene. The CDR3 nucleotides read TGTGCCAGCAGACTGGACAGGTTAGGGTCACCCCTCCACTTT. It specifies CASRLDRLGSPLHF.